Detailed here is one T cell receptor beta chain. Antigen unknown. The record originates from a study of cytomegalovirus exposure and HLA in healthy donors. Germline CDR1 and CDR2: MNHNY and SVGAGI (reference sequence). The CDR3 loop spans 11 amino acids. V dropped 7 bases and J dropped 2 bases, with 5 bases sitting between them. TCRdb keeps only in-frame clones here, not all; method: immunoSEQ multiplex PCR. The table lists about 140,000 clones, roughly nine tenths of them singletons. The study, taken as a whole, reports: Specificity of a few CMV-associated chains for CMV antigens was verified in vitro.

The sequence derives from a man younger than 35 in good health and CMV-seronegative. Sequencing was done on a sample of PBMCs. The rearrangement links TRBV6-6 to TRBJ2-5; D not certain. CDR3 DNA sequence: TGTGCCAGCACTTCGCAAGAGACCCAGTACTTC. Translation: CASTSQETQYF.